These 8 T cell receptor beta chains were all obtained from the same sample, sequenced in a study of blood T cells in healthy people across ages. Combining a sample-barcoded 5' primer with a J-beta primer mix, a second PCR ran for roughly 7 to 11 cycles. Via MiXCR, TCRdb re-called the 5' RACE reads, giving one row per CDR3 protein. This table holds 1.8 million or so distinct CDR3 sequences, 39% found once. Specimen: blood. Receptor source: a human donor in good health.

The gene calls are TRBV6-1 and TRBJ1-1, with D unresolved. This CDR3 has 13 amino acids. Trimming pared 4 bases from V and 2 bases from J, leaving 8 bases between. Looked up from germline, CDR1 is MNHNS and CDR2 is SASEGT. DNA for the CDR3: TGTGCCAGCAGTGGGATGGGAAACACTGAAGCTTTCTTT. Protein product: CASSGMGNTEAFF.

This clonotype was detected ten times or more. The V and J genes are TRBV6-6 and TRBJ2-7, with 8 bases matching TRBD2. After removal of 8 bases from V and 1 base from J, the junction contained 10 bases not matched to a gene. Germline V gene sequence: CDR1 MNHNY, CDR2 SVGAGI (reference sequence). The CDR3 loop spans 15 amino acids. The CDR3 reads CASWPGGGGSYEQYF. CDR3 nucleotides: TGTGCCAGCTGGCCAGGTGGCGGGGGGTCCTACGAGCAGTACTTC.

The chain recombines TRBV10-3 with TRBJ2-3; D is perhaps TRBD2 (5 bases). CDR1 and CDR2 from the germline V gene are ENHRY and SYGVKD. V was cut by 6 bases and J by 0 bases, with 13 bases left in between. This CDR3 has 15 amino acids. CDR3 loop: CAISPGLSSTDTQYF. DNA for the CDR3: TGTGCCATCAGCCCCGGACTCTCTAGCACAGATACGCAGTATTTT.

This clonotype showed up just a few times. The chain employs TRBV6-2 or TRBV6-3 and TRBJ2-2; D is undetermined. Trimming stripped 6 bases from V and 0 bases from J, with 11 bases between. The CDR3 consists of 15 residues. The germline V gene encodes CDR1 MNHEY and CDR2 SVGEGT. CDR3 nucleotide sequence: TGTGCCAGCAGAAACGACGGACCGAACACCGGGGAGCTGTTTTTT. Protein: CASRNDGPNTGELFF.

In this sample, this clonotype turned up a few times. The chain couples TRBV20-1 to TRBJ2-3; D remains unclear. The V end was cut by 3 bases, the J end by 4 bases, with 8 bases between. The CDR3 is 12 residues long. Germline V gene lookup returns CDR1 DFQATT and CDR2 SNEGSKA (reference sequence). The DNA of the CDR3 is TGCAGTGCTAGCGGGTTAGCAGATACGCAGTATTTT. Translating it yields CSASGLADTQYF.

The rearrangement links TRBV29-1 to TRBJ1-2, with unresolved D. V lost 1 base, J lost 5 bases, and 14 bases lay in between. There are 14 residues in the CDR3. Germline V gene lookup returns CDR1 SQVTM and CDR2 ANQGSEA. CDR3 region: CSVEAVAVRYGYTF. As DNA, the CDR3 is TGCAGCGTTGAAGCTGTGGCAGTTAGGTATGGCTACACCTTC.

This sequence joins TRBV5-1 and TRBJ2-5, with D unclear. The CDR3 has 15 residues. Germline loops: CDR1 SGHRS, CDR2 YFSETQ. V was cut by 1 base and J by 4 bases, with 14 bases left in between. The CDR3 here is CASSLSSGFGETQYF. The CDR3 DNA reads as TGCGCCAGCAGCTTGAGTTCCGGGTTCGGAGAGACCCAGTACTTC.

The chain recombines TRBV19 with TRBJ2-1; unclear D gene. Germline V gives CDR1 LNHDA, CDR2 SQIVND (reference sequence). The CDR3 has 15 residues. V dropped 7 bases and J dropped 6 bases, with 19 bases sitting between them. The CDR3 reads CASTRLHLNANEQFF. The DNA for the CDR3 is TGTGCCAGTACCCGACTTCACCTAAACGCCAATGAGCAGTTCTTC.